Below, 29 T cell receptor beta chains from the same sample are listed, as sequenced in a study of T cells in Graves' hyperthyroidism and ophthalmopathy. Using RNA transcripts as the source, TCR beta CDR3 regions were amplified. With the HTBI primer set, the TCR CDR3 went through a first round of RT-PCR. Via MiXCR, TCRdb re-called the multiplex PCR reads, giving one row per CDR3 protein. The data show approximately 200,000 distinct CDR3 sequences, with 18% seen just once and about 45% held by the top ten. Material for sequencing was blood. All receptors derive from a middle-aged man with Graves' hyperthyroidism.

V and J are TRBV10-3 and TRBJ1-2; possibly TRBD1 for D (6 bases). V was cut by 1 base and J by 2 bases, with 8 bases left in between. Germline CDR1 and CDR2: ENHRY and SYGVKD. The CDR3 length is 14 residues. CDR3 amino acids: CAISEYTGNYGYTF. The CDR3 DNA reads TGTGCCATCAGTGAGTACACAGGGAACTATGGCTACACCTTC.

This clonotype was recorded at least ten times. The J gene is TRBJ2-4, the V gene TRBV7-2, with D unclear. Trimming shortened V by 1 base and J by 0 bases, and 10 bases separated the two germline ends. Germline V CDR1 and CDR2: SGHTA, FQGNSA. The CDR3 sequence is 16 residues long. This chain's CDR3 is CASSLDSGLAKNIQYF. CDR3 DNA sequence: TGTGCCAGCAGCTTAGATTCGGGCCTAGCCAAAAACATTCAGTACTTC. Together with reference TRBV7-2 and TRBJ2-4, the CDR3 gives the full variable domain: GAGVSQSPSNKVTEKGKDVELRCDPISGHTALYWYRQSLGQGLEFLIYFQGNSAPDKSGLPSDRFSAERTGGSVSTLTIQRTQQEDSAVYLCASSLDSGLAKNIQYFGAGTRLSVL.

In its sample, this clonotype was seen many times. The rearrangement uses TRBV5-1 and TRBJ1-1; D uncertain. The CDR3 is 14 amino acids. Germline V gene sequence: CDR1 SGHRS, CDR2 YFSETQ. V lost 0 bases, J lost 5 bases, and 11 bases lay in between. In nucleotides, the CDR3 is TGCGCCAGCAGCTTGGTGGCGAGTGGGACTGAAGCTTTCTTT. Amino acids: CASSLVASGTEAFF.

This clonotype occurred many times. J is TRBJ2-6 and V is TRBV28; 7 bases map to TRBD1. Germline V lookup: CDR1 MDHEN, CDR2 SYDVKM. CDR3 length equals 17 residues. V lost 7 bases to trimming and J lost 1 base; unmatched junction nucleotides: 10. The CDR3 reads CASKRDSGLSGANVLTF. In DNA, the CDR3 is TGTGCCAGCAAACGGGACAGCGGTCTATCTGGGGCCAACGTCCTGACTTTC.

The table lists this clonotype with many counts. The chain combines TRBV5-1 with TRBJ2-7; D ambiguous. Per the germline V gene, CDR1 is SGHRS and CDR2 is YFSETQ. V lost 4 bases, J lost 1 base, and 12 bases lay in between. The CDR3 runs to 14 residues. CDR3 coding DNA: TGCGCCAGCAGCCAGCAGACGGATTCCTACGAGCAGTACTTC. It yields the protein CASSQQTDSYEQYF.

This clonotype showed up many times. The J gene is TRBJ2-5, the V gene TRBV27, with D tentatively TRBD1 (6 bases). Germline V gene lookup returns CDR1 MNHEY and CDR2 SMNVEV (reference sequence). Trimming stripped 5 bases from V and 1 base from J, with 11 bases between. The CDR3 length is 14 residues. For the CDR3, the DNA is TGTGCCAGCAGTCCCCTGGACAGCCAAGAGACCCAGTACTTC. Its protein is CASSPLDSQETQYF.

This clonotype was found many times. For the CDR3, the DNA is TGTGCCAGCAGCTTAAGTCAGGGCGGCCATGGCTACACCTTC. Translated: CASSLSQGGHGYTF. This chain joins TRBV7-9 and TRBJ1-2, with D possibly matching TRBD1 (5 bases). Germline V gene sequence: CDR1 SEHNR, CDR2 FQNEAQ (reference sequence). This CDR3 spans 14 amino acids. Trimming pared 2 bases from V and 6 bases from J, leaving 13 bases between.

This chain's CDR3 is CSVGQGNGSPLHF. CDR3 bases: TGCAGCGTGGGACAGGGGAATGGGTCACCCCTCCACTTT. This chain connects TRBV29-1 to TRBJ1-6, with TRBD1 matching 10 bases. With V trimmed by 6 bases and J by 10 bases, 6 bases remained unmatched. The CDR3 has 13 amino acids. Germline-derived CDR1 and CDR2 are SQVTM and ANQGSEA.

The sample holds many counts of this clonotype. The rearrangement links TRBV7-3 to TRBJ2-7; weak D call: TRBD1 (5 bases). The germline gives CDR1 SGHTA, CDR2 FQGTGA. This CDR3 comprises 13 residues. The ends were cut back, 2 bases at V and 5 bases at J, with 10 bases in the middle. The CDR3 protein is CASSLLKGHEQYF. For the CDR3, the DNA is TGTGCCAGCAGCTTACTTAAGGGGCACGAGCAGTACTTC.

In this sample, this clonotype turned up many times. This sequence joins TRBV28 and TRBJ2-1, with D unresolved. V lost 7 bases and J 3 bases, leaving 7 bases between the germline ends. The V gene's germline CDR1 is MDHEN and CDR2 SYDVKM. This CDR3 region has 12 residues. CDR3 DNA sequence: TGTGCCAGCAAGAGCAACTACAATGAGCAGTTCTTC. Translating it yields CASKSNYNEQFF.

This clonotype has only a few counts. The chain employs TRBV18 and TRBJ2-1; 8 bases line up with TRBD2. This CDR3 has 16 residues. From germline, CDR1 is KGHSH and CDR2 LQKENI. V gave up 6 bases and J gave up 7 bases; unmatched junction bases: 14. The CDR3 region has the DNA TGTGCCAGCTCCAATTCGGCGGGGGGCGTCAAAAATGAGCAGTTCTTC. Translating it yields CASSNSAGGVKNEQFF.

Concerning this clonotype itself: This may be a read error, as it is one base from a much larger clone. This chain uses TRBV12-3 or TRBV12-4 with TRBJ1-5; a possible D gene is TRBD1 (5 bases). Deletions cut 6 bases from V and 10 bases from J, with 16 bases between. The CDR3 totals 13 residues. The CDR3 protein is CASRGTGLHPQHF. The CDR3 DNA reads TGTGCCAGCAGGGGGACCGGACTTCATCCCCAGCATTTT.

In this sample, this clonotype turned up many times. V is TRBV7-2 and J is TRBJ2-3; D possibly corresponds to TRBD1 (5 bases). Trimming removed 4 bases at V and 1 base at J, with 12 bases between. CDR1 and CDR2 (germline): SGHTA, FQGNSA. The CDR3 sequence is 15 residues long. CDR3 residues: CASSWDQGRTDTQYF. CDR3 bases: TGTGCCAGCAGCTGGGATCAGGGCCGCACAGATACGCAGTATTTT.

The genes are TRBV15 and TRBJ2-3, with TRBD1 as a possible D gene (6 bases). V lost 2 bases to trimming and J lost 1 base, with 10 bases between them. Per the germline V gene, CDR1 is LNHNV and CDR2 is YYDKDF (reference sequence). The length of the CDR3 is 15 residues. The CDR3 here is CATSRNRAGTDTQYF. The CDR3 DNA sequence: TGTGCCACCAGCAGAAACAGGGCTGGCACAGATACGCAGTATTTT.

This clonotype was counted many times. J is TRBJ1-6 and V is TRBV2, with 11 bases identical to TRBD1. The CDR3 totals 14 residues. Germline trimming cut 4 bases from V and 12 bases from J; bases unmatched to any gene: 5. Germline CDR1 and CDR2: SNHLY and FYNNEI. The CDR3 loop reads CASSGGQGVLPLHF. The CDR3 DNA follows: TGTGCCAGCAGTGGGGGACAGGGGGTGTTACCCCTCCACTTT.

This clonotype was counted many times. This chain joins TRBV5-5 and TRBJ1-1; D is unclear. Looked up from germline, CDR1 is SGHKS and CDR2 is YYEKEE (reference sequence). The CDR3 contains 13 residues. V dropped 2 bases and J dropped 4 bases, with 9 bases sitting between them. The CDR3 protein is CASSFPNPTEAFF. Here the CDR3 DNA reads TGTGCCAGCAGCTTTCCCAACCCCACTGAAGCTTTCTTT.

This clonotype showed up just a few times. This chain uses TRBV20-1 with TRBJ2-7; 8 bases fit TRBD2. Unmatched junction bases numbered 4, after V lost 0 bases and J lost 0 bases. The V gene's germline CDR1 is DFQATT and CDR2 SNEGSKA (reference sequence). The CDR3 is 15 residues long. CDR3 coding DNA: TGCAGTGCTAGAGAAGGGGCGGGGGGCTCCTACGAGCAGTACTTC. Translated: CSAREGAGGSYEQYF.

This clonotype occurred many times. The chain links TRBV3-1 to TRBJ1-1; a weak D match, TRBD1 (5 bases). V gave up 3 bases and J gave up 3 bases, with 11 bases separating them. CDR1 and CDR2 (germline): LGHDT, YNNKEL (reference sequence). The CDR3 totals 14 residues. CDR3 DNA sequence: TGTGCCAGCAGCCAGGCACTGGGGGACACTGAAGCTTTCTTT. As protein: CASSQALGDTEAFF.

This clonotype was found many times. The gene calls are TRBV20-1 and TRBJ1-3, with TRBD1 matching over 8 bases. Germline assignment: CDR1 DFQATT and CDR2 SNEGSKA (reference sequence). The CDR3 contains 15 residues. With 1 base clipped from V and 0 bases from J, the junction kept 2 bases outside the gene matches. The CDR3 bases are TGCAGTGCTAGAGCAGGGGGCTTCTCTGGAAACACCATATATTTT. Protein product: CSARAGGFSGNTIYF.

At least ten counts were recorded for this clonotype. This chain links TRBV7-3 with TRBJ2-3; no firm D call. Looked up from germline, CDR1 is SGHTA and CDR2 is FQGTGA. The ends were cut back, 0 bases at V and 1 base at J, with 14 bases in the middle. The CDR3 contains 17 residues. The CDR3 nucleotides are TGTGCCAGCAGCTTAACCCTCGCTCCGGATGGCACAGATACGCAGTATTTT. Amino acid sequence: CASSLTLAPDGTDTQYF.

This clonotype occurred many times. This chain connects TRBV7-8 to TRBJ1-6; 9 bases are a match to TRBD1. Germline V gives CDR1 SGHVS, CDR2 FQNEAQ. This CDR3 region has 15 residues. V gave up 8 bases and J gave up 5 bases; unmatched junction bases: 7. CDR3 residues: CASQGQGANNSPLHF. CDR3 sequence (DNA): TGTGCCAGCCAGGGACAGGGAGCAAATAATTCACCCCTCCACTTT. Drawing the rest from reference TRBV7-8 and TRBJ1-6, the complete variable domain is GAGVSQSPRYKVAKRGQDVALRCDPISGHVSLFWYQQALGQGPEFLTYFQNEAQLDKSGLPSDRFFAERPEGSVSTLKIQRTQQEDSAVYLCASQGQGANNSPLHFGNGTRLTVT.

In this sample, this clonotype turned up many times. V usage is TRBV11-3 and J usage is TRBJ2-1; 13 bases map to TRBD2. CDR1 SGHNT and CDR2 YENEEA come from the germline V gene. The CDR3 is 16 residues long. V shed 5 bases, J shed 5 bases, and the junction held 6 bases outside the gene matches. CDR3 sequence reads: CASSPKGLAGNNEQFF. In nucleotides, the CDR3 is TGTGCCAGCAGCCCGAAGGGACTAGCGGGGAACAATGAGCAGTTCTTC.

The sample holds a few counts of this clonotype. The chain is built from TRBV5-1 and TRBJ2-2; 14 nucleotides align to TRBD2. V lost 4 bases to trimming and J lost 5 bases; unmatched junction nucleotides: 16. CDR1 and CDR2 (germline): SGHRS, YFSETQ. This CDR3 spans 20 amino acids. CDR3 region: CASSRQTGLAGAKGTGELFF. In DNA, the CDR3 is TGCGCCAGCAGCCGCCAAACGGGACTAGCGGGGGCCAAGGGGACCGGGGAGCTGTTTTTT. The whole variable domain, filled in from reference TRBV5-1 and TRBJ2-2, reads KAGVTQTPRYLIKTRGQQVTLSCSPISGHRSVSWYQQTPGQGLQFLFEYFSETQRNKGNFPGRFSGRQFSNSRSEMNVSTLELGDSALYLCASSRQTGLAGAKGTGELFFGEGSRLTVL.

This clonotype was observed a single time. The V gene is TRBV20-1, the J gene TRBJ2-7, with 10 bases lining up with TRBD2. The length of the CDR3 is 14 residues. Trimming cost V 1 base and J 4 bases; bases outside gene matches: 4. Looked up from germline, CDR1 is DFQATT and CDR2 is SNEGSKA (reference sequence). The CDR3 region has the DNA TGCAGTGCTAGAGCTAGCGGGAGTTCTTACGAGCAGTACTTC. Its protein is CSARASGSSYEQYF.

This clonotype was observed many times. The chain carries TRBV6-1 and TRBJ2-7, with TRBD1 matching 8 bases. Losses at the gene ends were 6 bases for V and 2 bases for J; bases not matched to a gene: 9. This CDR3 contains 15 residues. Germline CDR1 MNHNS, CDR2 SASEGT. The CDR3 spells CASSVTGAGTYEQYF. The CDR3 DNA reads TGTGCCAGCAGCGTGACAGGGGCGGGGACCTACGAGCAGTACTTC.

In its sample, this clonotype was seen many times. V is TRBV20-1 and J is TRBJ2-7, with D perhaps matching TRBD1 (6 bases). The CDR3 loop spans 14 amino acids. The V and J ends lost 6 bases and 9 bases respectively, with 24 bases between them. Germline values: CDR1 DFQATT, CDR2 SNEGSKA (reference sequence). The CDR3 sequence: CSAPLQGTYIGQYF. The DNA for the CDR3 is TGCAGTGCCCCTCTGCAGGGGACGTACATCGGGCAGTACTTC.

This clonotype was observed many times. The chain is built from TRBV10-3 and TRBJ2-7; TRBD1 matches 8 bases. CDR3 size: 18 residues. Unmatched junction bases numbered 17, after V lost 2 bases and J lost 5 bases. The germline gives CDR1 ENHRY, CDR2 SYGVKD. The CDR3 here is CAISEGGGQGVFSDEQYF. DNA for the CDR3: TGTGCCATCAGTGAGGGGGGCGGACAGGGAGTTTTTAGCGACGAGCAGTACTTC.

This clonotype occurred a few times. The chain recombines TRBV6-4 with TRBJ2-2; 12 nucleotides align to TRBD2. The CDR3 is 16 amino acids. V gave up 6 bases and J gave up 0 bases; unmatched junction bases: 2. The germline V gene has CDR1 MRHNA and CDR2 SNTAGT. The CDR3 is CASRLAGGTNTGELFF. The CDR3 DNA reads TGTGCCAGCAGACTAGCGGGGGGAACGAACACCGGGGAGCTGTTTTTT.

Many counts were recorded for this clonotype. The chain recombines TRBV28 with TRBJ2-7; D may be TRBD2 (5 bases). V lost 7 bases and J lost 0, with 13 bases in between. CDR1 and CDR2 from the germline V gene are MDHEN and SYDVKM. This CDR3 spans 14 amino acids. CDR3 residues: CASTPVAGSYEQYF. As DNA, the CDR3 is TGTGCCAGCACCCCAGTCGCGGGCTCCTACGAGCAGTACTTC.